This paragraph reports one T cell receptor (beta chain). What it recognizes is unknown. This CDR3 is built from 13 residues. With 6 bases removed from V and 2 bases from J, the gap between germline ends came to 8 bases. Sequenced by immunoSEQ multiplex PCR; TCRdb stores in-frame clones only, minus some. The sample includes 250,000 to 300,000 clones, roughly 93% of them seen just once. The data belong to a study of T cell responses to AZD1222 COVID-19 vaccine. Study conclusions and caveats: A reported finding is that nearly half of spike-specific TCRs target unmutated variant regions. Donors, mostly white British, included more females; clonal diversity was possibly underestimated.

Pooling covered second doses at about 4 or about 12 weeks. The sequences come from peripheral blood, collected 28 days after the second AZD1222 dose. The TCR was taken from an adult who received the AZD1222 COVID-19 vaccine. This rearrangement joins TRBV12-3 or TRBV12-4 to TRBJ1-5; no reliable D call. CDR3 protein: CASRTRRNQPQHF. DNA of the CDR3: TGTGCCAGCAGAACACGGCGCAATCAGCCCCAGCATTTT.